In its sample, the clone carrying this T cell receptor beta chain was seen many times. The antigen is unknown. The CDR3 contains 15 residues. With V trimmed by 6 bases and J by 1 base, 5 bases remained unmatched. Germline V gene data show CDR1 as SEHNR and CDR2 as FQNEAQ (reference sequence). The library put unique molecular identifiers onto individual cDNA molecules. In the source study's methods: Samples contained a median of 95,638 TCRs, with a range of about 23,224 to 690,600. MiXCR, run by TCRdb on the RACE reads, gives a single entry per CDR3 protein. TCRdb assigned the V and J calls; the authors' analysis was not used. The sample has about 93,000 distinct CDR3 sequences, approximately 9% seen once. The data originate from a study of human T cells and chemical hapten exposure. Study in general: Variability of per-sample TCR yields stemmed mainly from small differences in pooled library volume. Study results and caveats: The study found that DPC sensitization did not change TCRs above 1 in 1000 frequency.

Described time point: healthy volunteer bleed at 2 weeks. Unfractionated whole blood was the source of the extracted total RNA. This clonotype was obtained from a female donor in good health. Some clones in this sample may be carry-over from other donors' samples. This chain joins TRBV7-9 and TRBJ2-2; 7 bases match TRBD1. Sequencing was carried out using whole blood. The CDR3 DNA reads TGTGCCAGCAGACCCGGGACAGTGAACACCGGGGAGCTGTTTTTT. Protein sequence: CASRPGTVNTGELFF.